These T cell receptor beta chains were read from a single sample in a study of blood T cell repertoires in COVID-19. Some clones are missing from TCRdb's copy, which holds only in-frame ones; the method was immunoSEQ multiplex PCR. The profile shows some 53,000 clones, more than 85% of them singletons. Sequencing was done on a sample of peripheral blood. These receptors were collected from a human donor with active COVID-19. The donor label of this sample is uncertain. The CDR3 runs from the conserved cysteine through the conserved F or W. A D gene is named only where the DNA matches it firmly. Expanded clones get a size class; other rows say once, few or many, or leave the size out.

D gene: NA
V gene: TRBV2
J gene: TRBJ1-6
clone size: NA
CDR3 DNA: TGTGCCAGCAGTCCGAAATCGGGATCCAATTCACCCCTCCACTTT
CDR3 protein: CASSPKSGSNSPLHF

D gene: TRBD1
V gene: TRBV20-1
J gene: TRBJ2-1
clone size: NA
CDR3 DNA: TGCAGTGCTAGTACCGGGACAGGGGGATACAATGAGCAGTTCTTC
CDR3 protein: CSASTGTGGYNEQFF

D gene: NA
V gene: TRBV14
J gene: TRBJ2-5
clone size: NA
CDR3 DNA: TGTGCCAGCAGCCAAGGGTATGCGGGCGGAGAAGAGACCCAGTACTTC
CDR3 protein: CASSQGYAGGEETQYF

D gene: NA
V gene: TRBV19
J gene: TRBJ1-2
clone size: NA
CDR3 DNA: TGTGCCAGCGTTCCCAGGGTGGCCAACTATGGCTACACCTTC
CDR3 protein: CASVPRVANYGYTF

D gene: NA
V gene: TRBV19
J gene: TRBJ1-6
clone size: few
CDR3 DNA: TGTGCCACCCGGGACAAAGGTTCACCCCTCCACTTT
CDR3 protein: CATRDKGSPLHF

D gene: NA
V gene: TRBV7-2
J gene: TRBJ2-3
clone size: NA
CDR3 DNA: TGTGCCAGCAGCTTAGCGCGTGGGGGGAACACAGATACGCAGTATTTT
CDR3 protein: CASSLARGGNTDTQYF

D gene: TRBD1
V gene: TRBV6-5
J gene: TRBJ1-1
clone size: NA
CDR3 DNA: TGTGCCAGCAAAAACAGGGGGACGAACACTGAAGCTTTCTTT
CDR3 protein: CASKNRGTNTEAFF

D gene: NA
V gene: TRBV6-2/TRBV6-3
J gene: TRBJ2-6
clone size: few
CDR3 DNA: TGTGCCAGCAGTCACTTATTAGGGGCCAACGTCCTGACTTTC
CDR3 protein: CASSHLLGANVLTF

D gene: NA
V gene: TRBV27
J gene: TRBJ2-2
clone size: NA
CDR3 DNA: TGTGCCAGCAGTTTAAAAGCCGGCACCGGGGAGCTGTTTTTT
CDR3 protein: CASSLKAGTGELFF

D gene: TRBD2
V gene: TRBV7-3
J gene: TRBJ2-7
clone size: NA
CDR3 DNA: TGTGCCAGCAGCTTAGGGACTAGCGGGGCCGAGCAGTACTTC
CDR3 protein: CASSLGTSGAEQYF

D gene: NA
V gene: TRBV10-3
J gene: TRBJ2-7
clone size: NA
CDR3 DNA: TGTGCCATCAGTGAACTTGCCCTCTCCTACGAGCAGTACTTC
CDR3 protein: CAISELALSYEQYF

D gene: NA
V gene: TRBV6-2/TRBV6-3
J gene: TRBJ2-5
clone size: NA
CDR3 DNA: TGTGCCAGCAGTTACGGGCAGACCCAGTACTTC
CDR3 protein: CASSYGQTQYF

D gene: NA
V gene: TRBV27
J gene: TRBJ2-7
clone size: few
CDR3 DNA: TGTGCCAGCAGTTTACAAGACAGCTCCTACGAGCAGTACTTC
CDR3 protein: CASSLQDSSYEQYF

D gene: TRBD1
V gene: TRBV28
J gene: TRBJ1-2
clone size: few
CDR3 DNA: TGTGCCACCCAAACGGGACAGGGAAACTATGGCTACACCTTC
CDR3 protein: CATQTGQGNYGYTF

D gene: NA
V gene: TRBV4-1
J gene: TRBJ2-3
clone size: NA
CDR3 DNA: TGCGCCAGCAGCCAAGTAGGAAGGGGCCCCACAGATACGCAGTATTTT
CDR3 protein: CASSQVGRGPTDTQYF

D gene: NA
V gene: TRBV4-3
J gene: TRBJ2-7
clone size: NA
CDR3 DNA: TGCGCCAGCAGCCAAGATTGGGGCGCCTACGAGCAGTACTTC
CDR3 protein: CASSQDWGAYEQYF

D gene: NA
V gene: TRBV18
J gene: TRBJ1-5
clone size: NA
CDR3 DNA: TGTGCCAGCTCACCGGCCGTTGACAGTCAGCCCCAGCATTTT
CDR3 protein: CASSPAVDSQPQHF

D gene: NA
V gene: TRBV10-3
J gene: TRBJ1-5
clone size: few
CDR3 DNA: TGTGCCATCAGTGAGTCGAAATTTTCAACGGGGGGCGGCAATCAGCCCCAGCATTTT
CDR3 protein: CAISESKFSTGGGNQPQHF

D gene: NA
V gene: TRBV5-4
J gene: TRBJ2-2
clone size: NA
CDR3 DNA: TGTGCCAGCAGCTTCTTGGCCTCCAACACCGGGGAGCTGTTTTTT
CDR3 protein: CASSFLASNTGELFF

D gene: NA
V gene: TRBV7-2
J gene: TRBJ1-1
clone size: NA
CDR3 DNA: TGTGCCAGCAGTACATCCAGGGTGAACACTGAAGCTTTCTTT
CDR3 protein: CASSTSRVNTEAFF

D gene: NA
V gene: TRBV3-1/TRBV3-2
J gene: TRBJ2-2
clone size: NA
CDR3 DNA: TGTGCCAGCAGAGGGGCTGGTACCGGGGAGCTGTTTTTT
CDR3 protein: CASRGAGTGELFF

D gene: NA
V gene: TRBV7-3
J gene: TRBJ2-7
clone size: NA
CDR3 DNA: TGTGCCAGCAGCTCCACCTTAAGGAGCGAGCAGTACTTC
CDR3 protein: CASSSTLRSEQYF

D gene: TRBD1
V gene: TRBV6-5
J gene: TRBJ1-1
clone size: NA
CDR3 DNA: TGTGCCAGCAGTTCTACAGGGGTCTCCGAAGCTTTCTTT
CDR3 protein: CASSSTGVSEAFF

D gene: NA
V gene: TRBV3-1/TRBV3-2
J gene: TRBJ2-3
clone size: NA
CDR3 DNA: TGTGCCAGCAGCCAAGTGCGGGGGCGCACAGATACGCAGTATTTT
CDR3 protein: CASSQVRGRTDTQYF

D gene: NA
V gene: TRBV5-6
J gene: TRBJ1-1
clone size: NA
CDR3 DNA: TGTGCCAGCAGCTTCGCCGGGGGCACTGAAGCTTTCTTT
CDR3 protein: CASSFAGGTEAFF

D gene: TRBD2
V gene: TRBV5-4
J gene: TRBJ2-5
clone size: NA
CDR3 DNA: TGTGCCAGCACCCCGGGGGGGTTTGGGAAAGAGACCCAGTACTTC
CDR3 protein: CASTPGGFGKETQYF

D gene: TRBD2
V gene: TRBV6-4
J gene: TRBJ2-2
clone size: NA
CDR3 DNA: TGTGCCAGCAGTGCCCAACCGGGACTAGCTTTATCCGGGGAGCTGTTTTTT
CDR3 protein: CASSAQPGLALSGELFF

D gene: NA
V gene: TRBV4-1
J gene: TRBJ2-3
clone size: NA
CDR3 DNA: TGCGCCAGCAGCCAAGACGCAGGGGTTCGAACAGATACGCAGTATTTT
CDR3 protein: CASSQDAGVRTDTQYF

D gene: TRBD2
V gene: TRBV5-1
J gene: TRBJ2-2
clone size: NA
CDR3 DNA: TGCGCCAGCAGCCTAGGGACTAGCGGTAACACCGGGGAGCTGTTTTTT
CDR3 protein: CASSLGTSGNTGELFF

D gene: TRBD2
V gene: TRBV9
J gene: TRBJ2-1
clone size: NA
CDR3 DNA: TGTGCCAGCAGCCCCGGGACTAGCGGGGGGCTTTACAATGAGCAGTTCTTC
CDR3 protein: CASSPGTSGGLYNEQFF

D gene: TRBD1
V gene: TRBV5-1
J gene: TRBJ2-2
clone size: few
CDR3 DNA: TGCGCCAGCAGCTACTCGGGACAGGGGATCGGGGAGCTGTTTTTT
CDR3 protein: CASSYSGQGIGELFF

D gene: TRBD1
V gene: TRBV7-2
J gene: TRBJ1-5
clone size: NA
CDR3 DNA: TGTGCCAGCAGCACCCGGACAGGGAGCAATCAGCCCCAGCATTTT
CDR3 protein: CASSTRTGSNQPQHF

D gene: NA
V gene: TRBV4-3
J gene: TRBJ2-1
clone size: NA
CDR3 DNA: TGCGCCAGCAGCCAAGAATTGCTAGTGAATGAGCAGTTCTTC
CDR3 protein: CASSQELLVNEQFF